The TCR beta chain under discussion was sequenced for a study of blood T cell repertoires in COVID-19. Here immunoSEQ multiplex PCR was the method, and the copy in TCRdb shows in-frame clones only, minus some. Among roughly 250,000 clones, 75% to 90% were seen once, and the ten largest hold approximately 9%. Germline V lookup: CDR1 SQVTM, CDR2 ANQGSEA. The CDR3 is made up of 14 amino acids. V dropped 6 bases and J dropped 1 base, with 15 bases sitting between them. V and J are TRBV29-1 and TRBJ1-1; tentative D call: TRBD1 (5 bases). Input material: PBMCs or T cells enriched from blood (not recorded which). The clonotype was recovered from a man aged 35 to 55 who had recovered from COVID-19. The CDR3 coding sequence is TGCAGCGTAGGTCTGGGGCACACGAACACTGAAGCTTTCTTT. It yields the protein CSVGLGHTNTEAFF.